This T cell receptor (beta chain) was captured by sequencing in a study of shared clonotypes between healthy human individuals. Whole-study context: Aged between 18 and 49, the donors were a couple of women and three men. The plates for each donor numbered three CD4 naive, three CD4 memory, two CD8 naive and one CD8 memory.

Assay: immunoSEQ multiplex PCR; the TCRdb copy retains only in-frame clones and omits some. The top ten clones hold around 0.13% of a sample with 2,100,000 or so clones, approximately 94% of them seen once. Turning to this clone: Its antigen is currently unknown.

Germline loops: CDR1 SGDLS, CDR2 YYNGEE. This CDR3 contains 14 residues. After removal of 9 bases from V and 2 bases from J, the junction contained 9 bases not matched to a gene. Notes on the study in general: Some clonotypes were shared by all four sorted-subset donors, while others were not shared. The non-shared ones had lower generation probabilities than the shared ones. Estimated richness was generally greater in naive than memory subsets.

This TCR came from a young man in good health. V and J are TRBV9 and TRBJ2-7, with TRBD2 identical over 9 bases. Sequencing was performed on naive CD4+ T cells sorted from blood. Regarding subset: CD45RA+ positively selected. The CDR3 nucleotides are TGTGCCATCCCTGGACTAGCGCCCACCTACGAGCAGTACTTC. Protein sequence: CAIPGLAPTYEQYF.